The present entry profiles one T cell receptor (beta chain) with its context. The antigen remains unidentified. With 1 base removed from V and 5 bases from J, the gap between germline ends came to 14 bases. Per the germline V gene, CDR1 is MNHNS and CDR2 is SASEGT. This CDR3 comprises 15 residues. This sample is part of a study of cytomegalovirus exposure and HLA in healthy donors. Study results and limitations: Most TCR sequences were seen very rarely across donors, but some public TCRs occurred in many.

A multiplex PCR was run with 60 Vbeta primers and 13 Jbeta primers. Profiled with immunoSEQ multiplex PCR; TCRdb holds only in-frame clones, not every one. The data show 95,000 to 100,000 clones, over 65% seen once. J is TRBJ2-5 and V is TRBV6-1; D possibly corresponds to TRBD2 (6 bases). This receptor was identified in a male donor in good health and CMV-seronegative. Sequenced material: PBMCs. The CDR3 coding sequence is TGTGCCAGCAGTGAAGGGACGGGAGCAGGTGAGACCCAGTACTTC. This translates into CASSEGTGAGETQYF.